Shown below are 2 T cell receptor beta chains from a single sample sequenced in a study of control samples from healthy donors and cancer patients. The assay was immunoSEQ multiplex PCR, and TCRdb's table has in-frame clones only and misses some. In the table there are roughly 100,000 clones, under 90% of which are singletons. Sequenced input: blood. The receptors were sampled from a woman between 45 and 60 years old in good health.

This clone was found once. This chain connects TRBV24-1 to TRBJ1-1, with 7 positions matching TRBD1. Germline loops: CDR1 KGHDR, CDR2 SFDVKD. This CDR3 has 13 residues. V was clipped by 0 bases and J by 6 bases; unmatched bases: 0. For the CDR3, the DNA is TGTGCCACCAGTGATTTGACAGGGGCTGAAGCTTTCTTT. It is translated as CATSDLTGAEAFF.

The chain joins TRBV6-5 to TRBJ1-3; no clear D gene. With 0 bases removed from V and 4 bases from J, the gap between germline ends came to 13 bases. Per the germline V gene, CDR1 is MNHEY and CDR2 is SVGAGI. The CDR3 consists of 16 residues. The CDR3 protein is CASSYSIHHGGNTIYF. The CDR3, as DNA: TGTGCCAGCAGTTACTCGATCCACCATGGAGGAAACACCATATATTTT.